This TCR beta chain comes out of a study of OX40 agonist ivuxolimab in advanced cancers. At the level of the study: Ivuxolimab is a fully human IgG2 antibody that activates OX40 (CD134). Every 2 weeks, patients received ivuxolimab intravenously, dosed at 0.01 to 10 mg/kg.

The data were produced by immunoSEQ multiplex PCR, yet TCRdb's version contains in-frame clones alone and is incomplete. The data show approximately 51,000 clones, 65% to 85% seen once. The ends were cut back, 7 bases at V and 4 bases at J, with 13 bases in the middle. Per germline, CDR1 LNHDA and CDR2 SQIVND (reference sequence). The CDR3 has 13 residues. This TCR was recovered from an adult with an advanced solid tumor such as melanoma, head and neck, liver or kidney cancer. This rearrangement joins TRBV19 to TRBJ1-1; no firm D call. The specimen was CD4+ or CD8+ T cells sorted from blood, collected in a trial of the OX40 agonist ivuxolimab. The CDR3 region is CASTSPWGTEAFF. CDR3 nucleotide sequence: TGTGCCAGTACCTCCCCCTGGGGCACTGAAGCTTTCTTT.